This TCR beta chain was sequenced for a study of identical twins. Points from the study as a whole: Abundant cord blood beta clonotypes carried fewer insertions; memory repertoires showed none.

From germline, CDR1 is SGHAT and CDR2 FQNNGV. The V segment lost 1 base and the J segment 4 bases; nucleotides outside the gene matches: 8. This CDR3 has 16 residues. A single record per CDR3 protein comes from TCRdb applying MiXCR to the 5' RACE reads. The sample has roughly 700,000 distinct CDR3 sequences, about 9.4% seen once; the top ten hold roughly 0.97%. Concerning this clonotype: What it recognizes is unknown.

These same records also appear under a second study, on yellow fever vaccine responses in identical twins.

Sequencing was carried out using PBMCs. The clonotype comes from a woman aged 18-29 years in good health. The chain links TRBV11-2 to TRBJ2-3, with TRBD2 matching 7 bases. CDR3 DNA sequence: TGTGCCAGCAGCTTAGGGGGGGGAACGAGGGCAGATACGCAGTATTTT. This gives the protein CASSLGGGTRADTQYF.